These 5 T cell receptor beta chains came from one sample sequenced in a study of blood T cell repertoires in COVID-19. TCRdb's table, derived via immunoSEQ multiplex PCR, lists solely in-frame clones and lacks some. This table holds around 450,000 clones, 70% to 90% found once. The sample taken for sequencing was PBMCs or T cells enriched from blood (not recorded which). These TCRs come from a woman between 18 and 29 years old with acute COVID-19.

This clone has a handful of counts. V is TRBV18 and J is TRBJ1-6, with TRBD1 identical over 7 bases. The CDR3 consists of 15 residues. Germline V gene lookup returns CDR1 KGHSH and CDR2 LQKENI. V lost 3 bases and J lost 6; bases outside the gene matches: 5. CDR3 region: CASSPVRDSNSPLHF. CDR3 nucleotide sequence: TGTGCCAGCTCACCGGTCCGGGACAGTAATTCACCCCTCCACTTT.

V and J are TRBV13 and TRBJ2-7; D is perhaps TRBD2 (6 bases). Between the trimmed V and J ends, which lost 5 bases and 0 bases, there was a span of 11 bases. The CDR3 totals 14 residues. CDR1 and CDR2 (germline): PRHDT, FYEKMQ (reference sequence). The CDR3 region is CASSPGLNSYEQYF. In nucleotides, the CDR3 is TGTGCCAGCAGCCCGGGACTGAACTCCTACGAGCAGTACTTC.

The V gene is TRBV5-1, the J gene TRBJ2-5; D might be TRBD1 (5 bases). Germline values: CDR1 SGHRS, CDR2 YFSETQ. This CDR3 spans 15 amino acids. V gave up 6 bases and J gave up 0 bases, with 15 bases separating them. The CDR3 is CASNVFGQNQETQYF. CDR3 nucleotide sequence: TGCGCCAGCAACGTTTTCGGACAAAACCAAGAGACCCAGTACTTC. The variable domain in full, completed from reference TRBV5-1 and TRBJ2-5, reads KAGVTQTPRYLIKTRGQQVTLSCSPISGHRSVSWYQQTPGQGLQFLFEYFSETQRNKGNFPGRFSGRQFSNSRSEMNVSTLELGDSALYLCASNVFGQNQETQYFGPGTRLLVL.

J is TRBJ1-2 and V is TRBV9; D call uncertain. Looked up from germline, CDR1 is SGDLS and CDR2 is YYNGEE. The CDR3 extends over 15 amino acids. V lost 4 bases to trimming and J lost 3 bases, with 16 bases between them. CDR3 protein: CASSPRFDQDYGYTF. CDR3 sequence (DNA): TGTGCCAGCAGCCCCCGCTTCGATCAGGACTATGGCTACACCTTC.

With regard to this clone: Distinct nucleotide sequences in the sample also encode this CDR3. The rearrangement links TRBV27 to TRBJ2-7; 11 nucleotides align to TRBD1. The length of the CDR3 is 14 residues. J lost 4 bases, V lost 4 bases, and 3 bases had no gene match. CDR1 is MNHEY, CDR2 SMNVEV, per germline (reference sequence). For the CDR3, the DNA is TGTGCCAGCAGTTCCGGGACAGGGGGATACGAGCAGTACTTC. It yields the protein CASSSGTGGYEQYF.